These 15 T cell receptor beta chains share one sample of origin, sequenced in a study of patients and donors after allogeneic stem cell transplantation. MiXCR, run by TCRdb on the RT-PCR reads, gives a single entry per CDR3 protein. The repertoire consists of approximately 38,000 distinct CDR3 sequences, with under 40% occurring once and the leading ten covering 55% to 75%. The sample taken for sequencing was blood, either unsorted or a sorted T cell fraction (not recorded which). These receptors were obtained from a human donor who was either an allogeneic HSCT recipient or a stem cell or donor lymphocyte infusion donor (not recorded which). It is not recorded whose cells these are; they may come from a transplant donor.

V and J are TRBV5-1 and TRBJ2-7; TRBD2 might be the D (6 bases). Germline V gene data show CDR1 as SGHRS and CDR2 as YFSETQ. CDR3 length: 13 residues. V was cut by 6 bases and J by 3 bases, with 13 bases left in between. This CDR3 is CASIKEGSYEQYF. The CDR3 DNA sequence: TGCGCCAGCATAAAGGAGGGTAGCTACGAGCAGTACTTC.

The chain uses TRBV20-1 and TRBJ2-7; D ambiguous. The germline V gene encodes CDR1 DFQATT and CDR2 SNEGSKA (reference sequence). Trimming stripped 6 bases from V and 3 bases from J, with 18 bases between. This CDR3 has 14 amino acids. In DNA, the CDR3 is TGCAGTGCCACCTCCCCTAGACTGATCTACGAGCAGTACTTC. Protein product: CSATSPRLIYEQYF.

This clonotype was counted between two and nine times. This chain uses TRBV11-2 with TRBJ2-2; TRBD2 matches 10 bases. Trimming took 3 bases from V and 4 from J; bases not matched to a gene: 5. This CDR3 is 16 amino acids long. CDR1 SGHAT and CDR2 FQNNGV come from the germline V gene. This CDR3 reads CASSFPTSGITGELFF. The DNA for the CDR3 is TGTGCCAGCAGCTTCCCAACTAGCGGGATCACCGGGGAGCTGTTTTTT.

This clonotype turned up a few times. This chain uses TRBV7-2 with TRBJ1-5; tentative D call: TRBD1 (6 bases). The germline V gene has CDR1 SGHTA and CDR2 FQGNSA. The CDR3 runs 14 residues. The V gene lost 7 bases and the J gene lost 7 bases, with 17 bases spanning the gap. CDR3 nucleotides: TGTGCCAGCACCGCAGGGGTGCGGGGACAGCCCCAGCATTTT. Translating gives CASTAGVRGQPQHF.

This clonotype was counted only a few times. The gene calls are TRBV21-1 and TRBJ1-6. TRBV21-1 is a pseudogene locus. There are 14 residues in the CDR3. The CDR3 reads CASSRTRTASPLHF. The CDR3 DNA reads TGTGCCAGCAGCAGGACTCGGACCGCTTCACCCCTCCACTTT.

This clonotype was recorded a few times. This chain connects TRBV4-3 to TRBJ1-5; D is undetermined. Germline V gene sequence: CDR1 LGHNA, CDR2 YSLEER. The CDR3 runs 19 residues. The V gene lost 0 bases and the J gene lost 6 bases, with 24 bases spanning the gap. The CDR3 DNA reads as TGCGCCAGCAGCCAAGATGAAGTTTTGAGGCGTTCGACGGTTCAGCCCCAGCATTTT. It specifies CASSQDEVLRRSTVQPQHF.

The sample holds a few counts of this clonotype. The J gene is TRBJ1-4, the V gene TRBV12-3 or TRBV12-4, with D maybe TRBD1 (6 bases). The CDR3 extends over 15 amino acids. Deletions cut 1 base from V and 2 bases from J, with 8 bases between. CDR3 sequence (DNA): TGTGCCAGCAGTTTAGGGACAGCCACTAATGAAAAACTGTTTTTT. It encodes CASSLGTATNEKLFF.

Sample share makes this clonotype large. This sequence joins TRBV12-3 or TRBV12-4 and TRBJ1-1; D remains unclear. V lost 3 bases and J 5 bases, leaving 13 bases between the germline ends. The CDR3 runs 14 residues. The CDR3 DNA reads as TGTGCCAGCAGTTTGGTCCGCCTTGTTACTGAAGCTTTCTTT. This translates into CASSLVRLVTEAFF.

This clonotype was seen at least ten times. The CDR3 coding sequence is TGCGCCAGCAGCGACGGAACCTACAATGAGCAGTTCTTC. It codes for CASSDGTYNEQFF. V gene TRBV5-1 combines with J gene TRBJ2-1; D not certain. The CDR3 totals 13 residues. Germline V gene data show CDR1 as SGHRS and CDR2 as YFSETQ. Trimming stripped 4 bases from V and 2 bases from J, with 7 bases between.

V and J are TRBV7-2 and TRBJ2-1; 13 positions match TRBD2. CDR1 is SGHTA, CDR2 FQGNSA, per germline. V dropped 3 bases and J dropped 10; count of bases not matched to a gene: 6. This CDR3 is 15 amino acids long. Here the CDR3 reads CASSLGLAGSREQFF. CDR3 in DNA: TGTGCCAGCAGCTTGGGACTAGCGGGAAGTCGGGAGCAGTTCTTC.

The chain carries TRBV7-9 and TRBJ1-3, with D possibly TRBD1 on 6 matching bases. CDR1 is SEHNR, CDR2 FQNEAQ, per germline (reference sequence). With 5 bases removed from V and 0 bases from J, the gap between germline ends came to 11 bases. The CDR3 spans 15 residues. Here the CDR3 reads CASSPGAHSGNTIYF. CDR3 DNA sequence: TGTGCCAGCAGCCCAGGGGCACACTCTGGAAACACCATATATTTT. The entire variable domain, with the rest obtained from reference TRBV7-9 and TRBJ1-3, is as follows: DTGVSQNPRHKITKRGQNVTFRCDPISEHNRLYWYRQTLGQGPEFLTYFQNEAQLEKSRLLSDRFSAERPKGSFSTLEIQRTEQGDSAMYLCASSPGAHSGNTIYFGEGSWLTVV.

The chain couples TRBV3-1 to TRBJ1-2; tentative D call: TRBD1 (5 bases). Germline V CDR1 and CDR2: LGHDT, YNNKEL (reference sequence). V gave up 1 base and J gave up 6 bases, with 6 bases separating them. The CDR3 runs to 12 residues. CDR3 amino acids: CASSQGGNGYTF. The DNA for the CDR3 is TGTGCCAGCAGCCAAGGGGGGAATGGCTACACCTTC.

The rearrangement links TRBV12-3 or TRBV12-4 to TRBJ2-5; 14 bases are a match to TRBD2. The CDR3 totals 15 residues. J lost 4 bases, V lost 6 bases, and 4 bases had no gene match. The CDR3 DNA reads TGTGCCAGCAGCCTTGGACTAGCGGGAGGAGAGACCCAGTACTTC. Translation gives CASSLGLAGGETQYF.

This clonotype appeared a few times. This sequence joins TRBV7-2 and TRBJ2-7; 10 nucleotides line up with TRBD1. V shed 3 bases and J 4 bases; nucleotides not matched to a gene: 6. The germline CDR1 and CDR2 sequences are SGHTA and FQGNSA. The length of the CDR3 is 15 residues. CDR3 loop: CASSFLTGGAYEQYF. CDR3 sequence (DNA): TGTGCCAGCAGCTTCCTGACAGGGGGCGCGTACGAGCAGTACTTC. Full variable domain (remainder filled in from reference TRBV7-2 and TRBJ2-7): GAGVSQSPSNKVTEKGKDVELRCDPISGHTALYWYRQSLGQGLEFLIYFQGNSAPDKSGLPSDRFSAERTGGSVSTLTIQRTQQEDSAVYLCASSFLTGGAYEQYFGPGTRLTVT.

The genes are TRBV4-3 and TRBJ2-7; D gene unclear. The CDR3 extends over 16 amino acids. CDR1 LGHNA and CDR2 YSLEER come from the germline V gene. V lost 2 bases and J lost 4, with 18 bases in between. DNA of the CDR3: TGCGCCAGCAGCCAACTCGGTGGCCCGGGCGTATACGAGCAGTACTTC. This sequence encodes CASSQLGGPGVYEQYF.